This record concerns one T cell receptor beta chain sequence. The data derive from a study of blood T cell repertoires in COVID-19. Study-wide context: PBMCs, B-cell-depleted T cells, or T cells provided the cDNA or gDNA that made up the material.

CDR1 and CDR2 from the germline V gene are SGHDT and YYEEEE. There are 15 residues in the CDR3. V shed 0 bases and J shed 4 bases, with 8 bases lying between them. Libraries were prepared by immunoSEQ multiplex PCR; TCRdb keeps only in-frame clonotypes and omits some of them. The sample contains approximately 400,000 clones, around 90% of which appear only once. The V call is TRBV5-6, the J call TRBJ2-6; D unclear. The TCR sequence derives from a middle-aged man with acute or convalescent COVID-19. The sample comprised peripheral blood. The CDR3 loop reads CASSLGAGGANVLTF. Written as DNA, the CDR3 is TGTGCCAGCAGCTTGGGGGCTGGAGGGGCCAACGTCCTGACTTTC.